This T cell receptor (beta chain) was identified in a study of T cell repertoires in cytomegalovirus infection. Background on the study: Public signatures in TCR beta pointed to CMV infection and matching HLA type. General study points: HLA-C-restricted CMV-specific TCR beta clonotypes were dominant in the ex vivo response.

About this clonotype itself: Its antigen is currently unknown.

MiXCR was run by TCRdb on the reads, yielding one entry per CDR3 protein. The table includes 250,000 to 300,000 distinct CDR3 sequences, under 30% detected once. V shed 2 bases and J shed 9 bases, with 11 bases lying between them. CDR1 is SGHAT, CDR2 FQDESV, per germline (reference sequence). This CDR3 spans 13 amino acids. Sequences were obtained from PBMCs. This clonotype was sampled from a human donor in good health (CMV status not recorded). Some clones in this sample may be carry-over from other donors' samples. J is TRBJ2-1 and V is TRBV11-1; D remains ambiguous. The CDR3 is CASSLKRVGEQFF. CDR3 nucleotide sequence: TGTGCCAGCAGCTTAAAACGCGTCGGTGAGCAGTTCTTC.